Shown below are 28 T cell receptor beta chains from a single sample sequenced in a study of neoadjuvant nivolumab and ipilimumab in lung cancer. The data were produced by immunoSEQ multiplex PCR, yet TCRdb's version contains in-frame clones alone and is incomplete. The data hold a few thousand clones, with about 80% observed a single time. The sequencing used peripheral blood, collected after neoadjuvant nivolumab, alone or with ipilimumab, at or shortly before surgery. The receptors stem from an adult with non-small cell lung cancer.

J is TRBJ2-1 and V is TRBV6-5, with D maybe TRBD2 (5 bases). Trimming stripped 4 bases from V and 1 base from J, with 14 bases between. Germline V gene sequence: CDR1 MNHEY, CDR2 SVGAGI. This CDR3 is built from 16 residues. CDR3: CASSSLPADSYNEQFF. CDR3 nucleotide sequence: TGTGCCAGCAGTTCCCTCCCAGCGGATTCCTACAATGAGCAGTTCTTC.

CDR3 nucleotides: TGTGCCAGTAGTATTATGGGGGACTCAGATACGCAGTATTTT. It specifies CASSIMGDSDTQYF. This chain uses TRBV19 with TRBJ2-3, with a weak D call TRBD2 (6 bases). V dropped 3 bases and J dropped 4 bases, with 11 bases sitting between them. The CDR3 runs 14 residues. From germline, CDR1 is LNHDA and CDR2 SQIVND (reference sequence).

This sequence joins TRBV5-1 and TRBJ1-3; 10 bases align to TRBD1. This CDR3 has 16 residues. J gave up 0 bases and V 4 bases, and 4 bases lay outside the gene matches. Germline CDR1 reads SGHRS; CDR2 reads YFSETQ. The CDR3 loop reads CASSSRDRGSGNTIYF. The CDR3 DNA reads TGCGCCAGCAGCAGCCGGGACAGGGGCTCTGGAAACACCATATATTTT.

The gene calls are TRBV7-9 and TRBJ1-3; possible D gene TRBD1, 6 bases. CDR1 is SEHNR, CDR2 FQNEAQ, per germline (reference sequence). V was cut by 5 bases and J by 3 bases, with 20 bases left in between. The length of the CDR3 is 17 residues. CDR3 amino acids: CASSQRIFAGDGNTIYF. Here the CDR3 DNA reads TGTGCCAGCAGCCAAAGGATTTTTGCAGGGGATGGAAACACCATATATTTT.

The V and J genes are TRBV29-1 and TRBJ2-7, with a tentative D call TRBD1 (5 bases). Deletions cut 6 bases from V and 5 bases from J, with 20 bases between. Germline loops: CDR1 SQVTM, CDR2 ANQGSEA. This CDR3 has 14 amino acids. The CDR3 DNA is TGCAGCGTCGTTACGGTAGGGCAGGGCCACGAGCAGTACTTC. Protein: CSVVTVGQGHEQYF.

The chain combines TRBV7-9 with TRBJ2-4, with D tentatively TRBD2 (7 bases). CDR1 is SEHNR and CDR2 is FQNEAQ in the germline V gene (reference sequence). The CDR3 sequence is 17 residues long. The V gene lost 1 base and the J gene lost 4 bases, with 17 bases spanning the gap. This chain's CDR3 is CASSLEGGGRRKNIQYF. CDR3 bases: TGTGCCAGCAGCTTAGAAGGGGGGGGAAGGAGGAAAAACATTCAGTACTTC.

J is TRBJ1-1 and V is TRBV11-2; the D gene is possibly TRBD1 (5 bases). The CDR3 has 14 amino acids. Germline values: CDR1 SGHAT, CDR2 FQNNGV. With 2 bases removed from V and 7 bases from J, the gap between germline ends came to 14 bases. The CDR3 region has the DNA TGTGCCAGCAGCTTAAATGAGGGACTGAATGAAGCTTTCTTT. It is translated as CASSLNEGLNEAFF.

This chain's CDR3 is CATSRDLWAGANVLTF. CDR3 sequence (DNA): TGTGCCACCAGCAGAGATCTATGGGCTGGGGCCAACGTCCTGACTTTC. V gene TRBV15 combines with J gene TRBJ2-6; D is ambiguous. Germline V lookup: CDR1 LNHNV, CDR2 YYDKDF (reference sequence). Trimming stripped 0 bases from V and 2 bases from J, with 8 bases between. This CDR3 contains 16 residues. Complete variable domain (other parts from reference TRBV15 and TRBJ2-6): DAMVIQNPRYQVTQFGKPVTLSCSQTLNHNVMYWYQQKSSQAPKLLFHYYDKDFNNEADTPDNFQSRRPNTSFCFLDIRSPGLGDTAMYLCATSRDLWAGANVLTFGAGSRLTVL.

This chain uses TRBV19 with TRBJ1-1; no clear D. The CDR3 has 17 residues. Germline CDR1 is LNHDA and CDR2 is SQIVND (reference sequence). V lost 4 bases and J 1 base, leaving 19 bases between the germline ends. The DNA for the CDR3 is TGTGCCAGTAGTACCCAAAGCACAGCTGGCCCGAACACTGAAGCTTTCTTT. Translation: CASSTQSTAGPNTEAFF.

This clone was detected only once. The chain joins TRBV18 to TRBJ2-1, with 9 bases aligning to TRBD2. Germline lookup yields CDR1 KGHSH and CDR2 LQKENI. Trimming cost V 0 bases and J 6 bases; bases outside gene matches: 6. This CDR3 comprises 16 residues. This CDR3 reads CASSPPAGGQGNEQFF. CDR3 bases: TGTGCCAGCTCACCACCGGCGGGAGGGCAGGGCAATGAGCAGTTCTTC.

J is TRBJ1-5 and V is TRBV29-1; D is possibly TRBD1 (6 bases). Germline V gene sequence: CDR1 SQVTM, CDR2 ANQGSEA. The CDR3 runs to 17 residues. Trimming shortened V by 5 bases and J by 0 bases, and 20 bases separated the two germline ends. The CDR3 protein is CSVQLGAGAYSNQPQHF. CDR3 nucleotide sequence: TGCAGCGTTCAACTTGGGGCAGGGGCCTATAGCAATCAGCCCCAGCATTTT.

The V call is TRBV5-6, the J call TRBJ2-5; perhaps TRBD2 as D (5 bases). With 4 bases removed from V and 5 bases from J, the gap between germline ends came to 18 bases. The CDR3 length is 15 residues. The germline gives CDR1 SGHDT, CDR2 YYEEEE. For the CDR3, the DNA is TGTGCCAGCAGCAACCTTGGCGCTAGCCGGGAGACCCAGTACTTC. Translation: CASSNLGASRETQYF.

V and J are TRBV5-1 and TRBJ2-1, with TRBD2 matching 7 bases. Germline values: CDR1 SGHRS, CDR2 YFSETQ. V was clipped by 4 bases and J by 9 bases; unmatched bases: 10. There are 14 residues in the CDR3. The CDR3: CASSPGLGGSEQFF. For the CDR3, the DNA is TGCGCCAGCAGCCCAGGACTAGGTGGCAGTGAGCAGTTCTTC.

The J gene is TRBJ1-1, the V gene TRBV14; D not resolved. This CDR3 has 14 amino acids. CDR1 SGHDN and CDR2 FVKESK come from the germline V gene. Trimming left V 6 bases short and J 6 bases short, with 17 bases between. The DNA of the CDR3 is TGTGCCAGCAGGGAAGCAAGGTGGGAGGCTGAAGCTTTCTTT. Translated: CASREARWEAEAFF.

The CDR3 nucleotides are TGTGCCAGCAGCCAAGACAGTAGTTACCGTCCCGAAAAACTGTTTTTT. Protein product: CASSQDSSYRPEKLFF. The chain couples TRBV14 to TRBJ1-4, with D hard to call. The CDR3 loop spans 16 amino acids. Trimming cost V 0 bases and J 8 bases, with 16 bases left between them. The germline V gene encodes CDR1 SGHDN and CDR2 FVKESK.

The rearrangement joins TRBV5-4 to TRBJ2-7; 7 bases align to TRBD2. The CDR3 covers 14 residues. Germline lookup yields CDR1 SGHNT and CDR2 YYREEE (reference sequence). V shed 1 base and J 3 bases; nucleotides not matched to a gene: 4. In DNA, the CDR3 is TGTGCCAGCAGCTTGCCGGGGGGTAACTACGAGCAGTACTTC. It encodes CASSLPGGNYEQYF. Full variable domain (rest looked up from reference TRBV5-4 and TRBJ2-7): ETGVTQSPTHLIKTRGQQVTLRCSSQSGHNTVSWYQQALGQGPQFIFQYYREEENGRGNFPPRFSGLQFPNYSSELNVNALELDDSALYLCASSLPGGNYEQYFGPGTRLTVT.

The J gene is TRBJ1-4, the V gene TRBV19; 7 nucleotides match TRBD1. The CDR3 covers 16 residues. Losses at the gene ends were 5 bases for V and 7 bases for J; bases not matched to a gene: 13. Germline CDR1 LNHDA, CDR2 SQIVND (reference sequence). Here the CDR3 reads CASSLRQGQGGEKLFF. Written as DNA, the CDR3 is TGTGCCAGTAGTCTCCGACAGGGCCAGGGGGGTGAAAAACTGTTTTTT.

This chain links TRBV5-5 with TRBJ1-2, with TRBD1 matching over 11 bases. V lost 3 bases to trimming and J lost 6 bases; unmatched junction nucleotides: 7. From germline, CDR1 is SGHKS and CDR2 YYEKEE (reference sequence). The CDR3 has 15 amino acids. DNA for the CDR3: TGTGCCAGCAGCTGGACAGGGGGCACGGGGGATGGCTACACCTTC. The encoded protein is CASSWTGGTGDGYTF.

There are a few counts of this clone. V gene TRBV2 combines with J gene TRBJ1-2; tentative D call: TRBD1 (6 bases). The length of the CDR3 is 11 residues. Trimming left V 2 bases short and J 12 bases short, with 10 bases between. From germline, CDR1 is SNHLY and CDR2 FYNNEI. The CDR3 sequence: CASSEPGVHTF. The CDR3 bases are TGTGCCAGCAGTGAACCAGGGGTCCACACCTTC.

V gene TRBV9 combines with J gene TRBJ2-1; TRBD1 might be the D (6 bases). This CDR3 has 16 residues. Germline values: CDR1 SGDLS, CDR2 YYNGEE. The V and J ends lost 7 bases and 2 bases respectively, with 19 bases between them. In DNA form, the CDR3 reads TGTGCCAGCTCCAATTCAGGGGCCGGGCCCTACAATGAGCAGTTCTTC. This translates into CASSNSGAGPYNEQFF.

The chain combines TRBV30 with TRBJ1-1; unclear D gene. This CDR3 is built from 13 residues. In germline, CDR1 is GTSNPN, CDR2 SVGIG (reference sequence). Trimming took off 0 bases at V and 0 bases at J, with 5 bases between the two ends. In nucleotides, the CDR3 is TGTGCCTGGAGTGTAAATCTGAACACTGAAGCTTTCTTT. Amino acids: CAWSVNLNTEAFF.

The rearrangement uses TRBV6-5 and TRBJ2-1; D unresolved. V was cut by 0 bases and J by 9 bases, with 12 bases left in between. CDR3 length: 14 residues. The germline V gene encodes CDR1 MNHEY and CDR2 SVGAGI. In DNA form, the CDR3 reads TGTGCCAGCAGTTACTCGATGGGTTTCCGTGAGCAGTTCTTC. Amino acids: CASSYSMGFREQFF.

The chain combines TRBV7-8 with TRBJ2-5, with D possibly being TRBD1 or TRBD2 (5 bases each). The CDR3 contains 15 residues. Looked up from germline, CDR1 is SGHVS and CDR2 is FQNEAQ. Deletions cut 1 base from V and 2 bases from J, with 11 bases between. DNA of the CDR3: TGTGCCAGCAGCTTAGATCCGGGGCGACAAGAGACCCAGTACTTC. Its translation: CASSLDPGRQETQYF.

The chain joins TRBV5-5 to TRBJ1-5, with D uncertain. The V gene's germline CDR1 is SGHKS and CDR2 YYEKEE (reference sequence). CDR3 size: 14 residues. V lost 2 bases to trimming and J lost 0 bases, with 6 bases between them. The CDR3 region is CASSFTFSNQPQHF. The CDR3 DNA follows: TGTGCCAGCAGCTTCACTTTTAGCAATCAGCCCCAGCATTTT. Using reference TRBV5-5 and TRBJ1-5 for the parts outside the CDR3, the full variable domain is DAGVTQSPTHLIKTRGQQVTLRCSPISGHKSVSWYQQVLGQGPQFIFQYYEKEERGRGNFPDRFSARQFPNYSSELNVNALLLGDSALYLCASSFTFSNQPQHFGDGTRLSIL.

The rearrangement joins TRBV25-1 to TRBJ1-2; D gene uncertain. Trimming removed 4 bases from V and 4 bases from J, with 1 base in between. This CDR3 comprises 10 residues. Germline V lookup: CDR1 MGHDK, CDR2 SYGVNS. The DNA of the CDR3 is TGTGCCAGCAGTGGCTATGGCTACACCTTC. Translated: CASSGYGYTF.

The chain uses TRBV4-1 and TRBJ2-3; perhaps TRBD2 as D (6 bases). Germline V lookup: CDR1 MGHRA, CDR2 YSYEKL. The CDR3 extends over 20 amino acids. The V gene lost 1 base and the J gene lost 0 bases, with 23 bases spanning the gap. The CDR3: CASSQAPAFLRSGSTDTQYF. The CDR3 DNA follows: TGCGCCAGCAGCCAAGCTCCCGCGTTCCTGAGAAGCGGGAGCACAGATACGCAGTATTTT.

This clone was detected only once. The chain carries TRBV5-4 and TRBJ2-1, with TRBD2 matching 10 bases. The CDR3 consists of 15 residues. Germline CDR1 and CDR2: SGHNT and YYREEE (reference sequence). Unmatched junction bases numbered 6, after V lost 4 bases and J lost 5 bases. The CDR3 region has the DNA TGTGCCAGCAGCCCCGGGACTAGCGCCAACAATGAGCAGTTCTTC. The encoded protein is CASSPGTSANNEQFF.

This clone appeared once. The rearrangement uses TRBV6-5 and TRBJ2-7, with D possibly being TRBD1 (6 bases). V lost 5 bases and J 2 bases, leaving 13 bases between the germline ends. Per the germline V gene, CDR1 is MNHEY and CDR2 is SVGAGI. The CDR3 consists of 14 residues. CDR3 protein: CASSPPTGTYEQYF. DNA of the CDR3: TGTGCCAGCAGTCCACCGACAGGTACCTACGAGCAGTACTTC.